This paragraph reports one TCR beta chain. Other DNA variants within this sample encode the same CDR3. With V trimmed by 0 bases and J by 5 bases, 1 base remained unmatched. The CDR3 covers 13 residues. Germline values: CDR1 KGHSH, CDR2 LQKENI. This sample is drawn from a study of blood T cell repertoires in COVID-19. As for the study in general: The origin of the acute and convalescent COVID-19 samples was the United States, Italy and Spain. Nucleic acid was either cDNA or gDNA, and it came from T cells, B-cell-depleted T cells, or PBMCs.

Authors' methods: Nucleated cell counts were estimated from reference gene primer amplification. TCRdb's table, derived via immunoSEQ multiplex PCR, lists solely in-frame clones and lacks some. That table is the source of V, J and clone size, and D and trimming were worked out from the DNA. Of about 250,000 clones listed, around 88% are singletons. The sequence came from a man older than 75 with acute or convalescent COVID-19. Material: peripheral blood. V usage is TRBV18 and J usage is TRBJ2-7; 7 bases are a match to TRBD2. The CDR3 sequence is CASSPPGRDEQYF. The CDR3 DNA is TGTGCCAGCTCACCACCAGGGAGGGACGAGCAGTACTTC.